This TCR beta chain was identified during a study of T cells after yellow fever vaccination. TCRdb reprocessed the 5' RACE reads with MiXCR, giving one entry per CDR3 protein. The sample lists just under 600,000 distinct CDR3 sequences, 13% occurring once. Findings and caveats of the study: Peaking on day 5 versus 15, the secondary response was faster but weaker.

The ends lost 6 bases at V and 5 bases at J; junction bases unmatched: 13. Germline CDR1 LGHNA, CDR2 YSLEER. CDR3 length: 16 residues. As regards this clonotype: Its antigen is not identified.

This sequence was found in a man in his thirties or forties who received the YFV17D yellow fever vaccine. The sample was PBMCs, taken on the day of the yellow fever booster vaccination. The chain combines TRBV4-3 with TRBJ2-7, with 10 bases lining up with TRBD1. The CDR3 DNA is TGCGCCAGCAGTAATTGGGGGACAGGGGAGCAGAACGAGCAGTACTTC. Its translation: CASSNWGTGEQNEQYF.